What follows describes a single T cell receptor (beta chain). This sample is drawn from a study of blood T cell repertoires in COVID-19. At the level of the study: Both acute and convalescent COVID-19 samples were obtained from the United States, Italy and Spain. Nucleic acid was either cDNA or gDNA, and it came from T cells, B-cell-depleted T cells, or PBMCs.

The CDR3 is 13 amino acids. The germline gives CDR1 SEHNR, CDR2 FQNEAQ (reference sequence). V was cut by 2 bases and J by 8 bases, with 12 bases left in between. Per the study methods: Reference gene primer amplification gave nucleated cell count estimates. TCRdb's table, derived via immunoSEQ multiplex PCR, lists solely in-frame clones and lacks some. V, J and clone size are those of that table, while D and trimming were read from the DNA. The table has some 130,000 clones, approximately 89% seen once; the top ten hold 4.3%. The clonotype was recovered from a human donor in a cohort sampled during active COVID-19. Sequencing used peripheral blood. This sequence joins TRBV7-9 and TRBJ1-2, with unresolved D. CDR3 sequence (DNA): TGTGCCAGCAGCTTACTGCTGTTGGAGGGCTACACCTTC. Translating gives CASSLLLLEGYTF.